The 16 T cell receptor beta chains below all came from one sample that was sequenced in a study of technical replicates of blood from several donors. Assay used: immunoSEQ multiplex PCR; TCRdb lists only in-frame clones, some missing. The sample yields 75,000 to 100,000 clones, approximately 96% seen once. The sample comprised T cells isolated from PBMCs. These receptors came from a human donor in good health.

The chain recombines TRBV19 with TRBJ1-2; D is possibly TRBD1 (6 bases). Trimming stripped 2 bases from V and 6 bases from J, with 10 bases between. The CDR3 covers 13 residues. Germline V CDR1 and CDR2: LNHDA, SQIVND (reference sequence). The CDR3 protein is CASSIQGWHGYTF. Here the CDR3 DNA reads TGTGCCAGTAGTATACAGGGGTGGCATGGCTACACCTTC.

V and J are TRBV11-3 and TRBJ2-5; D perhaps matches TRBD1 (6 bases). Trimming pared 5 bases from V and 1 base from J, leaving 11 bases between. This CDR3 has 14 residues. CDR1 is SGHNT and CDR2 is YENEEA in the germline V gene. CDR3 region: CASSPGQSQETQYF. The CDR3 nucleotides read TGTGCCAGCAGCCCCGGACAGTCCCAAGAGACCCAGTACTTC.

The rearrangement uses TRBV5-4 and TRBJ2-7, with 8 bases identical to TRBD1. CDR1 is SGHNT, CDR2 YYREEE, per germline (reference sequence). The CDR3 extends over 17 amino acids. Trimming took 2 bases from V and 4 from J; bases not matched to a gene: 14. The CDR3 DNA reads as TGTGCCAGCAGCTTTCGGGACAGGACCCCCGCTGAGTACGAGCAGTACTTC. Its protein is CASSFRDRTPAEYEQYF.

This rearrangement joins TRBV4-1 to TRBJ2-1; 8 bases are shared with TRBD2. Germline CDR1 MGHRA, CDR2 YSYEKL. The CDR3 runs to 15 residues. V dropped 4 bases and J dropped 2; count of bases not matched to a gene: 4. CDR3 in DNA: TGCGCCAGCAGCCCGTCAGCGGGAGCCTACAATGAGCAGTTCTTC. Its protein is CASSPSAGAYNEQFF.

Remarks on this clone: Compared with germline, one end of the junction differs, possibly owing to a read error. Within the sample, other DNA sequences also encode this same CDR3. This chain uses TRBV19 with TRBJ1-1; 8 bases map to TRBD1. Germline-derived CDR1 and CDR2 are LNHDA and SQIVND (reference sequence). This CDR3 spans 14 amino acids. The CDR3 spells CASSIQGAGTEAFF. CDR3 DNA sequence: TGTGCCAGTAGTATTCAGGGGGCCGGCACTGAGGCTTTCTTT. The full variable domain, completed using reference TRBV19 and TRBJ1-1, is DGGITQSPKYLFRKEGQNVTLSCEQNLNHDAMYWYRQDPGQGLRLIYYSQIVNDFQKGDIAEGYSVSREKKESFPLTVTSAQKNPTAFYLCASSIQGAGTEAFFGQGTRLTVV.

The V gene is TRBV5-1, the J gene TRBJ2-7, with D tentatively TRBD1 (5 bases). Germline assignment: CDR1 SGHRS and CDR2 YFSETQ. The length of the CDR3 is 13 residues. Deletions cut 1 base from V and 4 bases from J, with 9 bases between. CDR3: CASSLLTDYEQYF. The CDR3 coding sequence is TGCGCCAGCAGCTTGCTGACAGATTACGAGCAGTACTTC.

The chain joins TRBV28 to TRBJ2-7, with 8 bases lining up with TRBD2. The CDR3 covers 18 residues. The trim removed 3 bases at V and 3 bases at J, leaving 16 bases unmatched. Per germline, CDR1 MDHEN and CDR2 SYDVKM. The CDR3 nucleotides read TGTGCCAGCAGTTTCTATCTGGTCACAGCGGGAGTTTACTACGAGCAGTACTTC. Protein product: CASSFYLVTAGVYYEQYF. The full variable domain, completed using reference TRBV28 and TRBJ2-7, is DVKVTQSSRYLVKRTGEKVFLECVQDMDHENMFWYRQDPGLGLRLIYFSYDVKMKEKGDIPEGYSVSREKKERFSLILESASTNQTSMYLCASSFYLVTAGVYYEQYFGPGTRLTVT.

This chain links TRBV7-2 with TRBJ1-3; no reliable D call. Per the germline V gene, CDR1 is SGHTA and CDR2 is FQGNSA. There are 17 residues in the CDR3. V was shortened by 1 base and J by 0 bases, with 13 bases between the two germline ends. Here the CDR3 reads CASSLEATGFSGNTIYF. The CDR3 DNA sequence: TGTGCCAGCAGCTTAGAGGCTACGGGTTTCTCTGGAAACACCATATATTTT.

This chain's CDR3 is CASSWREEEGEAFF. CDR3 coding DNA: TGCGCCAGCAGCTGGAGGGAAGAAGAGGGTGAAGCTTTCTTT. The V call is TRBV5-1, the J call TRBJ1-1; D is ambiguous. The CDR3 is 14 residues long. V was trimmed by 3 bases and J by 7 bases, leaving 16 bases between them. CDR1 is SGHRS and CDR2 is YFSETQ in the germline V gene.

V gene TRBV28 combines with J gene TRBJ1-5, with 8 positions matching TRBD1. Germline CDR1 is MDHEN and CDR2 is SYDVKM. CDR3 length equals 14 residues. V was clipped by 5 bases and J by 3 bases; unmatched bases: 3. CDR3 DNA: TGTGCCAGCAGTGAGACAGGGGACAATCAGCCCCAGCATTTT. Translated: CASSETGDNQPQHF.

The J gene is TRBJ2-5, the V gene TRBV30; D might be TRBD2 (6 bases). V was trimmed by 2 bases and J by 3 bases, leaving 13 bases between them. This CDR3 is 14 amino acids long. CDR1 is GTSNPN and CDR2 is SVGIG in the germline V gene (reference sequence). DNA for the CDR3: TGTGCCTGGAGTTCCGGGACTCCAGAAGAGACCCAGTACTTC. Protein: CAWSSGTPEETQYF.

This chain joins TRBV28 and TRBJ1-2, with 9 bases identical to TRBD1. CDR3 length: 15 residues. Trimming at V came to 5 bases and at J to 7 bases, leaving 11 bases not matched to a gene. Germline CDR1 reads MDHEN; CDR2 reads SYDVKM. The CDR3 sequence is CASSPLMDRGSGYTF. Here the CDR3 DNA reads TGTGCCAGCAGTCCCCTAATGGACAGGGGAAGTGGCTACACCTTC.

V usage is TRBV5-1 and J usage is TRBJ2-7, with D tentatively TRBD1 (5 bases). In germline, CDR1 is SGHRS, CDR2 YFSETQ. The CDR3 is 13 amino acids. V gave up 0 bases and J gave up 5 bases, with 9 bases separating them. The DNA of the CDR3 is TGCGCCAGCAGCTTGGATGGCAGGGACGAGCAGTACTTC. Translating gives CASSLDGRDEQYF.

The chain carries TRBV7-9 and TRBJ1-3; perhaps TRBD1 as D (5 bases). Germline CDR1 is SEHNR and CDR2 is FQNEAQ (reference sequence). The CDR3 is 15 amino acids. V shed 2 bases and J shed 0 bases, with 8 bases lying between them. In DNA form, the CDR3 reads TGTGCCAGCAGCTTAAGGGGAACCTCTGGAAACACCATATATTTT. Its protein is CASSLRGTSGNTIYF.

The gene calls are TRBV5-1 and TRBJ2-2; D possibly corresponds to TRBD1 (6 bases). Trimming took 4 bases from V and 3 from J, leaving 13 bases between them. The CDR3 contains 15 residues. CDR1 is SGHRS, CDR2 YFSETQ, per germline. CDR3 sequence reads: CASSRDTADTGELFF. In nucleotides, the CDR3 is TGCGCCAGCAGCCGGGACACAGCTGACACCGGGGAGCTGTTTTTT.

This sequence joins TRBV29-1 and TRBJ2-7, with a weak D call TRBD1 (5 bases). This CDR3 is 15 amino acids long. Trimming left V 4 bases short and J 3 bases short, with 19 bases between. Germline values: CDR1 SQVTM, CDR2 ANQGSEA. The CDR3 DNA reads TGCAGCGTTGTAATTGGTAGGGGCTACCTCTACGAGCAGTACTTC. Translating gives CSVVIGRGYLYEQYF.